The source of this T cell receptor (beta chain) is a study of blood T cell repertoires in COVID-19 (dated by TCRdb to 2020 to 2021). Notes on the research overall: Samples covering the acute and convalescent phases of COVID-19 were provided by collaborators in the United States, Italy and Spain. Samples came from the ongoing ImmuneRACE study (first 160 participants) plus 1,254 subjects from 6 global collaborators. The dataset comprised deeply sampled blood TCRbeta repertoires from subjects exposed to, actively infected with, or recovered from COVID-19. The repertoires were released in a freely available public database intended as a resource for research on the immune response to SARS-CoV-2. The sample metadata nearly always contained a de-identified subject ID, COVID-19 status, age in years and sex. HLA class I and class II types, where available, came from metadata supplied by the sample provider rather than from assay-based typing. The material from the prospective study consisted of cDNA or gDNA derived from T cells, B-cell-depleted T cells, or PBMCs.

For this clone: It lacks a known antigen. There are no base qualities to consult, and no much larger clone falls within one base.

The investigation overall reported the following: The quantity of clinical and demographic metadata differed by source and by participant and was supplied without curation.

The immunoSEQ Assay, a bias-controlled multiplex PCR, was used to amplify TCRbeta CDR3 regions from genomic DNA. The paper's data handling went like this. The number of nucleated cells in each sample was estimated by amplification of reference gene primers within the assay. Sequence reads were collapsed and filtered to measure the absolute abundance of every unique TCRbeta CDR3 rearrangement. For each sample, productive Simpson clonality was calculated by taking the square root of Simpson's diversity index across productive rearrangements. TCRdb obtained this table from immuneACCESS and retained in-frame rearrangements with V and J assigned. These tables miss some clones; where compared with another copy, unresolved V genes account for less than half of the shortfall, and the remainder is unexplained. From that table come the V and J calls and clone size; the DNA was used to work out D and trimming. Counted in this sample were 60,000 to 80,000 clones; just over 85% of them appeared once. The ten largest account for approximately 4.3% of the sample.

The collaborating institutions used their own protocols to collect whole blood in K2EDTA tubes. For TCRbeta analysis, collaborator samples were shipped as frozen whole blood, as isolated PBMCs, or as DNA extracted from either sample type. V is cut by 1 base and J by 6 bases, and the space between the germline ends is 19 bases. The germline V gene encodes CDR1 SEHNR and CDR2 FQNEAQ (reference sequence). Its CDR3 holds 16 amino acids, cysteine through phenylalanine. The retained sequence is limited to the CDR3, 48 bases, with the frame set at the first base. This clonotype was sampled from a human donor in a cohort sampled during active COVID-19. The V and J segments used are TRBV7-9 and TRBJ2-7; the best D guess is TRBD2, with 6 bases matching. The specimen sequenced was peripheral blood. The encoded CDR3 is CASSLDRGTARVEQYF. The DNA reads TGTGCCAGCAGCTTAGATCGGGGGACCGCCCGAGTCGAGCAGTACTTC.